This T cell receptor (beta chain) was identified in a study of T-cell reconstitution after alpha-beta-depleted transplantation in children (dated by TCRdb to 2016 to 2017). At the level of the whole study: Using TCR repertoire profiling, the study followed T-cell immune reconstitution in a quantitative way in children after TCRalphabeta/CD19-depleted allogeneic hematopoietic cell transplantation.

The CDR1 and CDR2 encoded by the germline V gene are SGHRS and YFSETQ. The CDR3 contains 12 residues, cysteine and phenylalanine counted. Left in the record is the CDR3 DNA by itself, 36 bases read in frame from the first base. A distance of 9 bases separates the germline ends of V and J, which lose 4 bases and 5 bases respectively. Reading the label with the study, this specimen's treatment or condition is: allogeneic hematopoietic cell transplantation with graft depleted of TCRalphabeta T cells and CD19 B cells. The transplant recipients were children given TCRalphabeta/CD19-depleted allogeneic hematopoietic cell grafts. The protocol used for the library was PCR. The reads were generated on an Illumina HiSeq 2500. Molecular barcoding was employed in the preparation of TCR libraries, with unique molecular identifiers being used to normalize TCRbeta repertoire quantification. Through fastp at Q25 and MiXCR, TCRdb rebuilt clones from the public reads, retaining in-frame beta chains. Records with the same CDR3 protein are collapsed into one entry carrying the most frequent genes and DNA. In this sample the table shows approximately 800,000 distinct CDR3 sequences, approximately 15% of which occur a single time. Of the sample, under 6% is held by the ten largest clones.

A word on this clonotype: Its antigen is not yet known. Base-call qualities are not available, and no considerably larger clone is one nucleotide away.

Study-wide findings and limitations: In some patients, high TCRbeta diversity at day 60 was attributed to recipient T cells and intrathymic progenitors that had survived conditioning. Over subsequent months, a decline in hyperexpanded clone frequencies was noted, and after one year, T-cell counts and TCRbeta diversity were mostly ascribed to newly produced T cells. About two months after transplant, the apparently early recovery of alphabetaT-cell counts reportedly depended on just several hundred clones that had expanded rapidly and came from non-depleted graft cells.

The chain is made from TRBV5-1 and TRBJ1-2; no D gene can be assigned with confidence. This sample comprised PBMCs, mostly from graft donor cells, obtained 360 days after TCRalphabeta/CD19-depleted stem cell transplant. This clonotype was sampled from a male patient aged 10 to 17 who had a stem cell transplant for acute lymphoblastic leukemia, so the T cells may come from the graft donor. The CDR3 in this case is CASSTDLYGYTF. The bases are TGCGCCAGCAGCACCGACCTATATGGCTACACCTTC.